Shown below are 13 T cell receptor beta chains from a single sample sequenced in a study of T cell changes during pregnancy in multiple sclerosis. Assay used: immunoSEQ multiplex PCR; TCRdb lists only in-frame clones, some missing. The table records 80,000 or so clones, about 91% of them present only once. The sample here was peripheral blood, taken before pregnancy. The receptors come from a female donor with multiple sclerosis, enrolled in a pregnancy study.

The gene calls are TRBV7-3 and TRBJ2-1; 9 bases agree with TRBD1. The CDR3 has 15 amino acids. Per germline, CDR1 SGHTA and CDR2 FQGTGA. V was clipped by 2 bases and J by 6 bases; unmatched bases: 5. The CDR3 spells CASSLGQGTLNEQFF. CDR3 DNA sequence: TGTGCCAGCAGCTTAGGACAGGGGACTCTCAATGAGCAGTTCTTC.

This sequence joins TRBV6-1 and TRBJ2-5, with 9 bases aligning to TRBD2. V trimming: 5 bases; J trimming: 7 bases; junction bases outside the gene matches: 11. Germline values: CDR1 MNHNS, CDR2 SASEGT. The CDR3 consists of 15 residues. The CDR3 reads CASSWVAGDPGTQYF. The DNA for the CDR3 is TGTGCCAGCAGTTGGGTAGCGGGGGATCCAGGGACCCAGTACTTC.

The J gene is TRBJ2-3, the V gene TRBV4-2; 9 nucleotides agree with TRBD1. Germline assignment: CDR1 LGHNA and CDR2 YNFKEQ. V dropped 4 bases and J dropped 4; count of bases not matched to a gene: 9. CDR3 length equals 16 residues. The DNA for the CDR3 is TGTGCCAGCAGCCCTTACAGGGGGCGTTCGGCAGATACGCAGTATTTT. As protein: CASSPYRGRSADTQYF.

The chain couples TRBV5-8 to TRBJ1-5; 8 bases match TRBD1. The trim removed 3 bases at V and 4 bases at J, leaving 12 bases unmatched. The V gene's germline CDR1 is SGHTS and CDR2 YDEGEE. The CDR3 runs to 17 residues. CDR3 sequence reads: CASSYTAGTGHNQPQHF. In DNA form, the CDR3 reads TGTGCCAGCAGCTATACCGCCGGGACAGGCCATAATCAGCCCCAGCATTTT.

The chain links TRBV7-8 to TRBJ1-5; 10 bases align to TRBD1. The CDR3 totals 20 residues. Germline CDR1 is SGHVS and CDR2 is FQNEAQ. V lost 0 bases to trimming and J lost 6 bases; unmatched junction nucleotides: 17. This CDR3 is CASSLARPHMTGGERQPQHF. CDR3 bases: TGTGCCAGCAGCTTAGCCCGGCCCCATATGACAGGGGGCGAGCGTCAGCCCCAGCATTTT.

The chain couples TRBV6-1 to TRBJ1-3; D not certain. Between the trimmed V and J ends, which lost 8 bases and 0 bases, there was a span of 11 bases. CDR3 length: 14 residues. The germline CDR1 and CDR2 sequences are MNHNS and SASEGT. Here the CDR3 reads CASYNPPSGNTIYF. The CDR3 nucleotides are TGTGCCAGCTATAATCCCCCCTCTGGAAACACCATATATTTT.

The chain links TRBV7-9 to TRBJ1-2; no firm D call. The CDR3 covers 14 residues. Trimming left V 4 bases short and J 6 bases short, with 15 bases between. Germline V gene sequence: CDR1 SEHNR, CDR2 FQNEAQ (reference sequence). This CDR3 reads CASSSLVGSNGYTF. The CDR3, as DNA: TGTGCCAGCAGCTCCTTAGTAGGGAGCAATGGCTACACCTTC.

There are a few counts of this clone. The chain links TRBV5-6 to TRBJ2-1; 8 bases are a match to TRBD1. The CDR3 is 12 residues long. Germline assignment: CDR1 SGHDT and CDR2 YYEEEE. With 4 bases clipped from V and 10 bases from J, the junction kept 4 bases outside the gene matches. The CDR3, as DNA: TGTGCCAGCAGCGGACAGGGCTACGAGCAGTTCTTC. This gives the protein CASSGQGYEQFF.

V is TRBV18 and J is TRBJ1-4; D is perhaps TRBD1 (5 bases). Germline assignment: CDR1 KGHSH and CDR2 LQKENI. Trimming stripped 2 bases from V and 4 bases from J, with 11 bases between. This CDR3 is 15 amino acids long. DNA for the CDR3: TGTGCCAGCTCACCAGGTGACAGAGATAATGAAAAACTGTTTTTT. Protein sequence: CASSPGDRDNEKLFF.

V is TRBV5-6 and J is TRBJ2-5; 9 bases map to TRBD1. CDR3 length: 13 residues. The trim removed 3 bases at V and 7 bases at J, leaving 4 bases unmatched. Germline V gene lookup returns CDR1 SGHDT and CDR2 YYEEEE. This chain's CDR3 is CASSSVTGGTQYF. CDR3 nucleotides: TGTGCCAGCAGCTCGGTGACAGGGGGGACCCAGTACTTC.

The V and J genes are TRBV6-1 and TRBJ2-7; D is uncertain. The V and J ends lost 2 bases and 5 bases respectively, with 7 bases between them. The CDR3 contains 12 residues. CDR1 is MNHNS and CDR2 is SASEGT in the germline V gene. The CDR3 here is CASSEKIDEQYF. Here the CDR3 DNA reads TGTGCCAGCAGTGAAAAGATAGACGAGCAGTACTTC.

This chain joins TRBV18 and TRBJ2-2, with 9 bases identical to TRBD2. V trimming: 2 bases; J trimming: 7 bases; junction bases outside the gene matches: 8. Germline V lookup: CDR1 KGHSH, CDR2 LQKENI. The CDR3 extends over 16 amino acids. The CDR3 reads CASSPGGTSLYGELFF. The CDR3, as DNA: TGTGCCAGCTCACCAGGAGGGACTAGCCTTTACGGGGAGCTGTTTTTT. The full variable domain, in which reference TRBV18 and TRBJ2-2 provide the parts outside the CDR3, is NAGVMQNPRHLVRRRGQEARLRCSPMKGHSHVYWYRQLPEEGLKFMVYLQKENIIDESGMPKERFSAEFPKEGPSILRIQQVVRGDSAAYFCASSPGGTSLYGELFFGEGSRLTVL.

The V call is TRBV27, the J call TRBJ1-5, with 9 bases identical to TRBD1. CDR3 length: 14 amino acids. Germline CDR1 and CDR2: MNHEY and SMNVEV (reference sequence). V lost 7 bases to trimming and J lost 4 bases; unmatched junction nucleotides: 5. The CDR3 region is CASKSGTGNQPQHF. The CDR3 region has the DNA TGTGCCAGCAAATCCGGGACAGGGAATCAGCCCCAGCATTTT.